This paragraph reports one TCR beta chain. Its antigen is currently unknown. This record comes from a study of cytomegalovirus exposure and HLA in healthy donors. Study in general: Inside one of the first data releases sat 85 million or so unique TCRs taken from HLA-typed donors.

Study conclusions and caveats: Later analysis identified several of the most significant clusters that appeared linked to common viral pathogens. Rates of TCR association differed by HLA locus in a later analysis, with DRB1 highest and HLA-C lowest. Among TCR beta chains, those listed as cytomegalovirus-associated numbered about 160.

The germline V gene has CDR1 SGHNT and CDR2 YYREEE (reference sequence). This CDR3 spans 12 amino acids. The V gene lost 3 bases and the J gene lost 5 bases, with 5 bases spanning the gap. PCR involved 60 Vbeta and 13 Jbeta primers. The table came from immunoSEQ multiplex PCR; TCRdb's copy has only in-frame clones and leaves some out. The table includes 120,000 to 150,000 clones, over 75% detected once. The chain recombines TRBV5-4 with TRBJ1-4; D remains ambiguous. This TCR was recovered from a male donor in good health and CMV-seronegative. The sample consisted of PBMCs. The CDR3: CASSSLNEKLFF. The CDR3 region has the DNA TGTGCCAGCAGCTCCTTAAATGAAAAACTGTTTTTT. Full variable domain (missing parts from reference TRBV5-4 and TRBJ1-4): ETGVTQSPTHLIKTRGQQVTLRCSSQSGHNTVSWYQQALGQGPQFIFQYYREEENGRGNFPPRFSGLQFPNYSSELNVNALELDDSALYLCASSSLNEKLFFGSGTQLSVL.